This entry lists 32 T cell receptor beta chains sequenced from one sample in a study of blood T cell repertoires in COVID-19. TCRdb's table, derived via immunoSEQ multiplex PCR, lists solely in-frame clones and lacks some. The top ten hold roughly 2.2% of the sample, which has about 150,000 clones, roughly nine tenths seen once. Specimen: peripheral blood. The receptors come from a woman aged 70-85 years with acute or convalescent COVID-19.

The chain joins TRBV23-1 to TRBJ2-2, with TRBD1 as a possible D gene (5 bases). TRBV23-1 is an ORF, and what it does is uncertain. This CDR3 contains 17 residues. Trimming stripped 0 bases from V and 1 base from J, with 12 bases between. The CDR3: CASSQSLGQWNTGELFF. The CDR3 DNA reads as TGCGCCAGCAGTCAATCTCTGGGGCAGTGGAACACCGGGGAGCTGTTTTTT.

This chain links TRBV21-1 with TRBJ2-2; TRBD1, as called in the table, went unchecked against the DNA. TRBV21-1 represents a pseudogene. This CDR3 contains 19 residues. The CDR3 DNA reads TGTGCCAGCAGCACCCAAAGGCGGAGTTCAACAGGGTGCACCGGGGAGCTGTTTTTT. This gives the protein CASSTQRRSSTGCTGELFF.

This chain links TRBV4-1 with TRBJ2-5; 7 nucleotides align to TRBD2. The germline V gene has CDR1 MGHRA and CDR2 YSYEKL. CDR3 length: 19 amino acids. Trimming cost V 0 bases and J 5 bases; bases outside gene matches: 18. The CDR3 is CASSQDRGVVGQAEETQYF. DNA of the CDR3: TGCGCCAGCAGCCAAGACCGGGGGGTCGTGGGTCAGGCGGAGGAGACCCAGTACTTC.

This chain connects TRBV4-1 to TRBJ1-2; the match to TRBD1 covers 9 bases. The germline gives CDR1 MGHRA, CDR2 YSYEKL. This CDR3 spans 15 amino acids. Losses at the gene ends were 1 base for V and 8 bases for J; bases not matched to a gene: 8. This CDR3 reads CASSQGWGQGRGYTF. CDR3 DNA: TGCGCCAGCAGCCAAGGTTGGGGACAGGGAAGAGGCTACACCTTC.

J is TRBJ2-2 and V is TRBV10-3; the match to TRBD1 covers 10 bases. This CDR3 contains 16 residues. Germline V gene data show CDR1 as ENHRY and CDR2 as SYGVKD. After removal of 4 bases from V and 5 bases from J, the junction contained 7 bases not matched to a gene. The CDR3 protein is CAISGASGQGTGELFF. Written as DNA, the CDR3 is TGTGCCATCAGTGGGGCATCGGGACAGGGGACCGGGGAGCTGTTTTTT.

J is TRBJ2-1 and V is TRBV28, with 8 bases matching TRBD1. CDR1 MDHEN and CDR2 SYDVKM come from the germline V gene. The CDR3 length is 15 residues. After removal of 6 bases from V and 3 bases from J, the junction contained 7 bases not matched to a gene. The chain's CDR3 is CASSPSDRDYNEQFF. In nucleotides, the CDR3 is TGTGCCAGCAGCCCATCGGACAGGGACTACAATGAGCAGTTCTTC.

J is TRBJ1-5 and V is TRBV6-5; D not certain. The V gene lost 5 bases and the J gene lost 4 bases, with 12 bases spanning the gap. Germline-derived CDR1 and CDR2 are MNHEY and SVGAGI. The CDR3 consists of 14 residues. CDR3 loop: CASSPGLGNQPQHF. The CDR3 coding sequence is TGTGCCAGCAGTCCCGGACTCGGGAATCAGCCCCAGCATTTT.

This chain connects TRBV5-8 to TRBJ2-5; D possibly corresponds to TRBD2 (5 bases). The CDR3 has 15 amino acids. V lost 4 bases, J lost 4 bases, and 17 bases lay in between. CDR1 and CDR2 (germline): SGHTS, YDEGEE. CDR3 sequence (DNA): TGTGCCAGCAGCGCCGGGCGGGTTGCGGGAGAGACCCAGTACTTC. Protein: CASSAGRVAGETQYF.

This chain connects TRBV2 to TRBJ1-1; TRBD1 matches at 8 bases. V trimming: 3 bases; J trimming: 0 bases; junction bases outside the gene matches: 9. The CDR3 covers 17 residues. Germline loops: CDR1 SNHLY, CDR2 FYNNEI. The CDR3 coding sequence is TGTGCCAGCAGTGAGGGGGGGACAGGAGTTTTGAACACTGAAGCTTTCTTT. Its translation is CASSEGGTGVLNTEAFF.

The chain joins TRBV9 to TRBJ1-4; 9 positions agree with TRBD1. The CDR3 extends over 14 amino acids. Germline CDR1 and CDR2: SGDLS and YYNGEE. After removal of 4 bases from V and 7 bases from J, the junction contained 5 bases not matched to a gene. The DNA of the CDR3 is TGTGCCAGCAGCAGACAGGGGGGTACTGAAAAACTGTTTTTT. Translation gives CASSRQGGTEKLFF.

The chain joins TRBV9 to TRBJ2-3; 10 bases line up with TRBD1. The germline gives CDR1 SGDLS, CDR2 YYNGEE. The CDR3 covers 16 residues. J was trimmed by 1 base and V by 2 bases; bases with no gene match: 4. For the CDR3, the DNA is TGTGCCAGCAGCGTTCTTGGGACAGGGGGCACAGATACGCAGTATTTT. Translating gives CASSVLGTGGTDTQYF.

This rearrangement joins TRBV20-1 to TRBJ2-4; D gene uncertain. The CDR3 consists of 12 residues. CDR1 is DFQATT, CDR2 SNEGSKA, per germline (reference sequence). The ends were cut back, 3 bases at V and 7 bases at J, with 10 bases in the middle. The CDR3 DNA follows: TGCAGTGCTAGTCCCCGAGCGAACATTCAGTACTTC. Encoded protein: CSASPRANIQYF.

This clone was found once. The chain recombines TRBV5-1 with TRBJ2-1, with a possible D match to TRBD2 (7 bases). The CDR3 spans 16 residues. Deletions cut 6 bases from V and 1 base from J, with 17 bases between. Germline lookup yields CDR1 SGHRS and CDR2 YFSETQ. In nucleotides, the CDR3 is TGCGCCAGCACGTCGGGGGGCACAGGGTCCTACAATGAGCAGTTCTTC. This encodes CASTSGGTGSYNEQFF.

The chain couples TRBV7-2 to TRBJ1-4, with 9 bases fitting TRBD1. This CDR3 has 14 residues. Germline V lookup: CDR1 SGHTA, CDR2 FQGNSA. V lost 3 bases to trimming and J lost 5 bases; unmatched junction nucleotides: 1. CDR3 nucleotides: TGTGCCAGCAGCTTTGGACAGGGGAATGAAAAACTGTTTTTT. Protein product: CASSFGQGNEKLFF.

This chain links TRBV19 with TRBJ2-1; 11 bases fit TRBD2. V dropped 7 bases and J dropped 8; count of bases not matched to a gene: 4. The CDR3 loop spans 13 amino acids. Germline loops: CDR1 LNHDA, CDR2 SQIVND (reference sequence). The CDR3 nucleotides are TGTGCCAGTAAGGCTAGCGGGGGGTATGAGCAGTTCTTC. Protein product: CASKASGGYEQFF.

This clone was counted a few times. The genes are TRBV10-2 and TRBJ2-2; the D is unclear. The CDR3 runs 13 residues. The germline V gene encodes CDR1 WSHSY and CDR2 SAAADI. V was cut by 8 bases and J by 1 base, with 8 bases left in between. The CDR3 spells CASLELNTGELFF. CDR3 sequence (DNA): TGCGCCAGCCTGGAGCTGAACACCGGGGAGCTGTTTTTT.

The J gene is TRBJ1-4, the V gene TRBV12-3 or TRBV12-4; D possibly corresponds to TRBD1 (6 bases). V gave up 6 bases and J gave up 8 bases, with 13 bases separating them. This CDR3 has 13 residues. The DNA of the CDR3 is TGTGCCAGCAGAATGGGGGGGGGCGAAAAACTGTTTTTT. Translation gives CASRMGGGEKLFF.

The rearrangement uses TRBV6-6 and TRBJ1-4; 9 nucleotides align to TRBD1. Germline V gene lookup returns CDR1 MNHNY and CDR2 SVGAGI (reference sequence). After removal of 6 bases from V and 8 bases from J, the junction contained 7 bases not matched to a gene. This CDR3 is 14 amino acids long. The CDR3 nucleotides read TGTGCCAGCAGCATTGGGACAGGGTACGAAAAACTGTTTTTT. Protein sequence: CASSIGTGYEKLFF.

This clone was counted a few times. The rearrangement joins TRBV28 to TRBJ2-1; D is perhaps TRBD1 (5 bases). Trimming took 2 bases from V and 6 from J, leaving 11 bases between them. This CDR3 region has 14 residues. Germline CDR1 reads MDHEN; CDR2 reads SYDVKM. The CDR3 nucleotides are TGTGCCAGCAGTTTACCAGCCAGGGTCAATGAGCAGTTCTTC. This gives the protein CASSLPARVNEQFF.

This chain joins TRBV7-2 and TRBJ1-6, with D possibly being TRBD1 (6 bases). The germline CDR1 and CDR2 sequences are SGHTA and FQGNSA. The CDR3 runs 17 residues. Trimming removed 1 base at V and 4 bases at J, with 14 bases between. Written as DNA, the CDR3 is TGTGCCAGCAGCTTAGGGAGGGGGGGTCCTTATAATTCACCCCTCCACTTT. The encoded protein is CASSLGRGGPYNSPLHF.

V and J are TRBV2 and TRBJ1-1; D might be TRBD1 (6 bases). Germline lookup yields CDR1 SNHLY and CDR2 FYNNEI. The CDR3 has 14 residues. Trimming pared 5 bases from V and 3 bases from J, leaving 13 bases between. CDR3 amino acids: CASSYQSGDTEAFF. The CDR3 DNA reads as TGTGCCAGCAGTTATCAATCAGGGGACACTGAAGCTTTCTTT.

This CDR3 is CAWSVGYGVASPLHF. In DNA form, the CDR3 reads TGTGCCTGGAGTGTAGGGTACGGGGTCGCTTCACCCCTCCACTTT. The V gene is TRBV30, the J gene TRBJ1-6; D is undetermined. There are 15 residues in the CDR3. Germline CDR1 reads GTSNPN; CDR2 reads SVGIG (reference sequence). V lost 0 bases to trimming and J lost 9 bases, with 15 bases between them. Full variable domain (outside the CDR3, taken from reference TRBV30 and TRBJ1-6): SQTIHQWPATLVQPVGSPLSLECTVEGTSNPNLYWYRQAAGRGLQLLFYSVGIGQISSEVPQNLSASRPQDRQFILSSKKLLLSDSGFYLCAWSVGYGVASPLHFGNGTRLTVT.

The chain recombines TRBV9 with TRBJ2-2; D is ambiguous. Trimming removed 2 bases at V and 5 bases at J, with 7 bases between. The CDR3 is 13 residues long. CDR1 and CDR2 (germline): SGDLS, YYNGEE. CDR3 residues: CASSVEVTGELFF. The CDR3 nucleotides read TGTGCCAGCAGCGTTGAGGTTACCGGGGAGCTGTTTTTT.

This chain connects TRBV11-2 to TRBJ1-3; D is ambiguous. Looked up from germline, CDR1 is SGHAT and CDR2 is FQNNGV. The CDR3 is 15 residues long. The V gene lost 6 bases and the J gene lost 1 base, with 13 bases spanning the gap. CDR3 amino acids: CASRTPRGSGNTIYF. CDR3 DNA sequence: TGTGCCAGCAGGACCCCCCGCGGGTCTGGAAACACCATATATTTT.

This clone came up a few times. The CDR3 sequence is CASSPSGQGLSPLHF. The CDR3 nucleotides are TGTGCCAGCTCACCATCGGGACAGGGCCTTTCACCCCTCCACTTT. The chain couples TRBV18 to TRBJ1-6; 9 bases match TRBD1. V dropped 2 bases and J dropped 9; count of bases not matched to a gene: 5. The CDR3 is made up of 15 amino acids. The germline V gene encodes CDR1 KGHSH and CDR2 LQKENI.

The chain couples TRBV6-5 to TRBJ2-1, with 7 bases aligning to TRBD2. Germline CDR1 reads MNHEY; CDR2 reads SVGAGI. Germline trimming cut 4 bases from V and 5 bases from J; bases unmatched to any gene: 5. This CDR3 region has 14 residues. Written as DNA, the CDR3 is TGTGCCAGCAGTTCAGTTGCGGGGGACAATGAGCAGTTCTTC. It is translated as CASSSVAGDNEQFF.

The chain combines TRBV19 with TRBJ1-5, with a possible D match to TRBD1 (6 bases). The CDR3 length is 14 residues. CDR1 is LNHDA and CDR2 is SQIVND in the germline V gene (reference sequence). V dropped 3 bases and J dropped 5 bases, with 11 bases sitting between them. CDR3 bases: TGTGCCAGTAGTATGCCGAACAGGGATCAGCCCCAGCATTTT. Its protein product is CASSMPNRDQPQHF.

The chain is built from TRBV3-1 (or the pseudogene TRBV3-2) and TRBJ1-1; 8 nucleotides agree with TRBD1. The V segment lost 1 base and the J segment 11 bases; nucleotides outside the gene matches: 3. Germline CDR1 and CDR2: LGHDT and YNNKEL (reference sequence). CDR3 size: 12 residues. The CDR3 loop is CASSQADRDAFF. In DNA, the CDR3 is TGTGCCAGCAGCCAAGCGGACAGGGACGCTTTCTTT.

The V and J genes are TRBV24-1 and TRBJ1-5; the match to TRBD1 covers 8 bases. This CDR3 is built from 20 residues. Germline V gene sequence: CDR1 KGHDR, CDR2 SFDVKD. Trimming cost V 4 bases and J 2 bases; bases outside gene matches: 18. The CDR3 loop reads CATSESWAGTGGGGNQPQHF. CDR3 DNA sequence: TGTGCCACCAGTGAAAGTTGGGCGGGGACAGGCGGAGGAGGCAATCAGCCCCAGCATTTT.

The rearrangement joins TRBV7-2 to TRBJ2-1; TRBD1 is a possible D gene (6 bases). Germline lookup yields CDR1 SGHTA and CDR2 FQGNSA. The CDR3 totals 13 residues. V was shortened by 5 bases and J by 7 bases, with 12 bases between the two germline ends. The DNA of the CDR3 is TGTGCCAGCAGCCCACTACAGGGTAATGAGCAGTTCTTC. This gives the protein CASSPLQGNEQFF.

This chain connects TRBV27 to TRBJ1-4; unclear D gene. This CDR3 has 15 amino acids. With 4 bases removed from V and 10 bases from J, the gap between germline ends came to 19 bases. Germline CDR1 reads MNHEY; CDR2 reads SMNVEV (reference sequence). CDR3 region: CASSSLGDAVVKLFF. The CDR3 DNA reads TGTGCCAGCAGTTCACTCGGGGATGCGGTCGTAAAACTGTTTTTT.

This rearrangement joins TRBV4-3 to TRBJ1-6, with 7 bases fitting TRBD1. Trimming took 1 base from V and 9 from J; bases not matched to a gene: 9. In germline, CDR1 is LGHNA, CDR2 YSLEER. The CDR3 is 16 amino acids. CDR3 amino acids: CASSQVVTGTFSPLHF. The CDR3 coding sequence is TGCGCCAGCAGCCAAGTGGTGACAGGGACGTTTTCACCCCTCCACTTT.